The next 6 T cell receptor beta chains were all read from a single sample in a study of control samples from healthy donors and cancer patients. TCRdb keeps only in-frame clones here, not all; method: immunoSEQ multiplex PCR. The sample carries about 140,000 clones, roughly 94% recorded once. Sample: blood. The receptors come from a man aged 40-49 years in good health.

The CDR3 protein is CAISDGMAEAFF. CDR3 DNA: TGTGCCATCAGTGATGGGATGGCGGAAGCTTTCTTT. The chain employs TRBV10-3 and TRBJ1-1, with D hard to call. The CDR3 runs 12 residues. Looked up from germline, CDR1 is ENHRY and CDR2 is SYGVKD. Between the trimmed V and J ends, which lost 3 bases and 8 bases, there was a span of 10 bases.

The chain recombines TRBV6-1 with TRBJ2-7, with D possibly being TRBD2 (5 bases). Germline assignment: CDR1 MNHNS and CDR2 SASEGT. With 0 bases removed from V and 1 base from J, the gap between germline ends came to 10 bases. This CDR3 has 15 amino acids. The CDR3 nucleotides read TGTGCCAGCAGTGAAGCGCCGGGGTTGTCCTACGAGCAGTACTTC. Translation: CASSEAPGLSYEQYF.

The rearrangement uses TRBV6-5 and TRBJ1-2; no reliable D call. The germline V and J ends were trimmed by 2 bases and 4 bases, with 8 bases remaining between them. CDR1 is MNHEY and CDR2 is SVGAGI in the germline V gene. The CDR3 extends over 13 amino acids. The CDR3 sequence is CASSYGQIYGYTF. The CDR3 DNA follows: TGTGCCAGCAGTTACGGGCAAATCTATGGCTACACCTTC.

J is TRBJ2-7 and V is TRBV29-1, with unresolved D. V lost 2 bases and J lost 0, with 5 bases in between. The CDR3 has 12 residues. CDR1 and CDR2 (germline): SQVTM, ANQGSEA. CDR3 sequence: CSVEQSSYEQYF. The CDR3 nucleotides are TGCAGCGTTGAACAGTCCTCCTACGAGCAGTACTTC.

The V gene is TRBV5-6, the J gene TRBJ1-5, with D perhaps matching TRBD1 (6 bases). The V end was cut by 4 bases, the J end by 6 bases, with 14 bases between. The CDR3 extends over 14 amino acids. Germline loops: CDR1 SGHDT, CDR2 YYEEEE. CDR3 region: CASSLGGVTQPQHF. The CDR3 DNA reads TGTGCCAGCAGCCTAGGGGGGGTTACTCAGCCCCAGCATTTT.

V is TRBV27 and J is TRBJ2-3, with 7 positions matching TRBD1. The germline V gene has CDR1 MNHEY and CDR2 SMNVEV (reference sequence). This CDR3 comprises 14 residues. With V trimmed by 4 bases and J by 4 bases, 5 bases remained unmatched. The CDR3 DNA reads TGTGCCAGCAGTTCAGGGGGAGTAGCAGATACGCAGTATTTT. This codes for CASSSGGVADTQYF.